This entry lists 25 T cell receptor beta chains sequenced from one sample in a study of shared clonotypes between healthy human individuals. Here immunoSEQ multiplex PCR was the method, and the copy in TCRdb shows in-frame clones only, minus some. The profile shows more than 2 million clones, nearly 97% of them singletons. Specimen: naive CD4+ T cells sorted from blood. Subset defined: CD45RA+ positively selected. These receptors all come from a man younger than 35 in good health.

This chain joins TRBV2 and TRBJ1-4; the match to TRBD1 covers 8 bases. V was clipped by 6 bases and J by 6 bases; unmatched bases: 9. CDR3 length: 15 amino acids. In germline, CDR1 is SNHLY, CDR2 FYNNEI. The CDR3 spells CASRKDRGPYEKLFF. Written as DNA, the CDR3 is TGTGCCAGCAGGAAAGACAGGGGACCTTATGAAAAACTGTTTTTT.

The chain employs TRBV7-2 and TRBJ2-7, with 10 bases that match TRBD2. V trimming: 0 bases; J trimming: 2 bases; junction bases outside the gene matches: 10. Germline CDR1 and CDR2: SGHTA and FQGNSA. CDR3 length: 18 residues. The CDR3 protein is CASSLATGAGGPPYEQYF. The CDR3 bases are TGTGCCAGCAGCTTAGCGACGGGAGCGGGAGGGCCCCCCTACGAGCAGTACTTC.

CDR3 sequence reads: CASSGRKQETQYF. CDR3 DNA: TGTGCCAGCAGCGGGAGAAAACAAGAGACCCAGTACTTC. J is TRBJ2-5 and V is TRBV5-4; the D gene is possibly TRBD2 (5 bases). V was trimmed by 4 bases and J by 2 bases, leaving 9 bases between them. The CDR3 contains 13 residues. Germline CDR1 SGHNT, CDR2 YYREEE (reference sequence).

The genes are TRBV6-6 and TRBJ2-2; D call uncertain. Trimming shortened V by 9 bases and J by 0 bases, and 11 bases separated the two germline ends. The CDR3 contains 14 residues. CDR1 and CDR2 (germline): MNHNY, SVGAGI (reference sequence). CDR3 amino acids: CASGQSANTGELFF. The CDR3 DNA sequence: TGTGCCAGTGGTCAGAGCGCGAACACCGGGGAGCTGTTTTTT.

The chain employs TRBV21-1 and TRBJ2-4. TRBV21-1 is flagged as a pseudogene. The CDR3 runs to 11 residues. Here the CDR3 reads CASSSRIIQYF. The CDR3 DNA reads as TGTGCCAGCAGCAGTCGGATAATTCAGTACTTC.

This clone was counted once. This same CDR3 is encoded by further DNA sequences in the sample. This chain joins TRBV5-6 and TRBJ2-2; 8 nucleotides agree with TRBD1. Germline loops: CDR1 SGHDT, CDR2 YYEEEE. Trimming removed 0 bases from V and 3 bases from J; junction bases left unmatched: 1. The CDR3 covers 15 residues. The CDR3 sequence: CASSLVDRDTGELFF. The CDR3, as DNA: TGTGCCAGCAGCTTGGTGGACAGGGACACCGGGGAGCTGTTTTTT.

This chain uses TRBV6-1 with TRBJ2-7; 8 bases agree with TRBD1. Germline loops: CDR1 MNHNS, CDR2 SASEGT. This CDR3 spans 15 amino acids. Germline trimming cut 7 bases from V and 4 bases from J; bases unmatched to any gene: 12. The CDR3 DNA reads TGTGCCAGCACCAAACTCACGCAGGGGGCTTACGAGCAGTACTTC. Translating it yields CASTKLTQGAYEQYF.

The chain is built from TRBV7-9 and TRBJ2-3; D remains unclear. Germline lookup yields CDR1 SEHNR and CDR2 FQNEAQ (reference sequence). V shed 2 bases and J shed 2 bases, with 8 bases lying between them. The CDR3 covers 14 residues. In DNA, the CDR3 is TGTGCCAGCAGCTTAAAACTGGTCACAGATACGCAGTATTTT. Protein product: CASSLKLVTDTQYF.

The chain is built from TRBV6-6 and TRBJ1-2; D ambiguous. Germline V gene data show CDR1 as MNHNY and CDR2 as SVGAGI (reference sequence). Deletions cut 8 bases from V and 2 bases from J, with 9 bases between. This CDR3 has 12 residues. The CDR3 here is CASLVENYGYTF. CDR3 DNA: TGTGCCAGCCTAGTGGAGAACTATGGCTACACCTTC.

The rearrangement uses TRBV5-1 and TRBJ2-2; TRBD1 agrees at 7 bases. V lost 2 bases, J lost 7 bases, and 5 bases stayed unmatched. Germline CDR1 and CDR2: SGHRS and YFSETQ. The CDR3 sequence is 14 residues long. CDR3 sequence: CASSLQGRFGELFF. The CDR3 nucleotides are TGCGCCAGCAGCTTACAGGGGCGGTTCGGGGAGCTGTTTTTT.

V usage is TRBV5-6 and J usage is TRBJ2-4, with D possibly being TRBD2 (6 bases). V lost 5 bases and J 7 bases, leaving 13 bases between the germline ends. Germline V gene lookup returns CDR1 SGHDT and CDR2 YYEEEE. The CDR3 is 13 amino acids. The CDR3 DNA is TGTGCCAGCAGTGGAGGCCGGGGGAACATTCAGTACTTC. Amino acids: CASSGGRGNIQYF.

The chain uses TRBV7-2 and TRBJ1-5; 7 positions agree with TRBD1. The CDR3 has 15 residues. Trimming cost V 6 bases and J 10 bases; bases outside gene matches: 15. From germline, CDR1 is SGHTA and CDR2 FQGNSA. The CDR3 DNA follows: TGTGCCAGCAGTCCCGACGGAGGGGGCGGACCTCCCCAGCATTTT. Its translation: CASSPDGGGGPPQHF.

This chain joins TRBV11-2 and TRBJ2-7; TRBD2 matches 7 bases. Germline CDR1 SGHAT, CDR2 FQNNGV. V was clipped by 0 bases and J by 3 bases; unmatched bases: 5. The CDR3 length is 15 residues. This CDR3 reads CASSLESGRGYEQYF. The CDR3 DNA reads TGTGCCAGCAGCTTAGAATCAGGGAGGGGCTACGAGCAGTACTTC.

This sequence joins TRBV13 and TRBJ2-5; weak D call: TRBD1 (6 bases). The germline gives CDR1 PRHDT, CDR2 FYEKMQ (reference sequence). Deletions cut 5 bases from V and 2 bases from J, with 15 bases between. CDR3 length: 15 residues. This CDR3 reads CASSPRGRGQETQYF. CDR3 coding DNA: TGTGCCAGCAGCCCCAGGGGACGGGGACAAGAGACCCAGTACTTC. The full variable domain, its missing parts supplied by reference TRBV13 and TRBJ2-5, is AAGVIQSPRHLIKEKRETATLKCYPIPRHDTVYWYQQGPGQDPQFLISFYEKMQSDKGSIPDRFSAQQFSDYHSELNMSSLELGDSALYFCASSPRGRGQETQYFGPGTRLLVL.

On this clone itself: The same CDR3 is also encoded by other DNA sequences in this sample. This chain uses TRBV10-3 with TRBJ2-5; no clear D. The CDR3 extends over 12 amino acids. V gave up 4 bases and J gave up 2 bases, with 5 bases separating them. CDR1 is ENHRY, CDR2 SYGVKD, per germline. The CDR3 reads CAISVGQETQYF. CDR3 coding DNA: TGTGCCATCAGTGTAGGGCAAGAGACCCAGTACTTC.

To note about this clone: At the DNA level, this CDR3 is encoded by other sequences in the same sample as well. The chain couples TRBV5-1 to TRBJ1-4; 8 nucleotides match TRBD1. CDR3 size: 14 residues. Trimming took 3 bases from V and 7 from J; bases not matched to a gene: 5. In germline, CDR1 is SGHRS, CDR2 YFSETQ. The CDR3 nucleotides are TGCGCCAGCAGCTCCGGACAGGGTCGTGAAAAACTGTTTTTT. Its protein product is CASSSGQGREKLFF.

J is TRBJ1-1 and V is TRBV4-1, with D unclear. Trimming shortened V by 1 base and J by 1 base, and 16 bases separated the two germline ends. The CDR3 covers 17 residues. Germline CDR1 is MGHRA and CDR2 is YSYEKL. CDR3 loop: CASSQVRFLRGNTEAFF. Here the CDR3 DNA reads TGCGCCAGCAGCCAAGTTAGGTTTCTTCGGGGGAACACTGAAGCTTTCTTT.

The chain uses TRBV4-1 and TRBJ2-1; the match to TRBD1 covers 12 bases. This CDR3 contains 15 residues. The germline V gene has CDR1 MGHRA and CDR2 YSYEKL. V was pared by 4 bases and J by 5 bases, with 3 bases of the junction left unmatched. The chain's CDR3 is CASSLGTGGNNEQFF. In DNA, the CDR3 is TGCGCCAGCAGCCTCGGGACAGGGGGCAACAATGAGCAGTTCTTC.

The CDR3 loop is CASSRGTSGSTDTQYF. The CDR3 coding sequence is TGTGCCAGCAGCCGCGGGACTAGCGGAAGCACAGATACGCAGTATTTT. V is TRBV6-6 and J is TRBJ2-3, with 11 nucleotides matching TRBD2. The length of the CDR3 is 16 residues. The V gene's germline CDR1 is MNHNY and CDR2 SVGAGI (reference sequence). V was pared by 6 bases and J by 0 bases, with 5 bases of the junction left unmatched.

The chain links TRBV4-3 to TRBJ1-4; tentative D call: TRBD1 (6 bases). The CDR3 consists of 16 residues. Trimming took 0 bases from V and 8 from J, leaving 16 bases between them. From germline, CDR1 is LGHNA and CDR2 YSLEER. CDR3: CASSQDHRVPQEKLFF. CDR3 sequence (DNA): TGCGCCAGCAGCCAAGATCACAGGGTCCCTCAGGAAAAACTGTTTTTT.

Concerning this clone itself: Other DNA sequences within the sample encode an identical CDR3. The chain links TRBV6-5 to TRBJ1-1; 7 nucleotides agree with TRBD1. Germline V gene lookup returns CDR1 MNHEY and CDR2 SVGAGI. V was clipped by 4 bases and J by 6 bases; unmatched bases: 2. CDR3 length equals 12 residues. For the CDR3, the DNA is TGTGCCAGCAGTTCAGGGACAGCTGAAGCTTTCTTT. As protein: CASSSGTAEAFF.

The chain is built from TRBV5-1 and TRBJ2-1; D is undetermined. The V gene lost 3 bases and the J gene lost 0 bases, with 13 bases spanning the gap. The CDR3 loop spans 16 amino acids. In germline, CDR1 is SGHRS, CDR2 YFSETQ. The CDR3 loop reads CASSSLRPDSYNEQFF. In DNA, the CDR3 is TGCGCCAGCAGCTCTCTCCGACCGGACTCCTACAATGAGCAGTTCTTC.

The rearrangement uses TRBV7-2 and TRBJ1-1; D uncertain. Deletions cut 2 bases from V and 0 bases from J, with 7 bases between. In germline, CDR1 is SGHTA, CDR2 FQGNSA. The CDR3 extends over 14 amino acids. CDR3 nucleotides: TGTGCCAGCAGCTTATACGCCCTGAACACTGAAGCTTTCTTT. Its protein product is CASSLYALNTEAFF. The whole variable domain, filled in from reference TRBV7-2 and TRBJ1-1, reads GAGVSQSPSNKVTEKGKDVELRCDPISGHTALYWYRQSLGQGLEFLIYFQGNSAPDKSGLPSDRFSAERTGGSVSTLTIQRTQQEDSAVYLCASSLYALNTEAFFGQGTRLTVV.

Here the CDR3 reads CSVLGGLNTEAFF. For the CDR3, the DNA is TGCAGCGTTCTGGGGGGGTTGAACACTGAAGCTTTCTTT. V is TRBV29-1 and J is TRBJ1-1; tentatively, D is TRBD1 (5 bases). With 5 bases removed from V and 0 bases from J, the gap between germline ends came to 10 bases. This CDR3 is built from 13 residues. Germline V gene sequence: CDR1 SQVTM, CDR2 ANQGSEA.

This chain joins TRBV9 and TRBJ2-3; D perhaps matches TRBD1 (5 bases). V gave up 0 bases and J gave up 2 bases, with 13 bases separating them. This CDR3 comprises 16 residues. Germline V CDR1 and CDR2: SGDLS, YYNGEE. The CDR3 nucleotides are TGTGCCAGCAGCGTAGTTCGGCAGGGAAACACAGATACGCAGTATTTT. Residues: CASSVVRQGNTDTQYF.